Following are 26 T cell receptor beta chains from one sample sequenced in a study of blood T cell repertoires in COVID-19. Repertoires were generated with immunoSEQ multiplex PCR, while TCRdb's copy carries only in-frame clones and drops some. The repertoire holds 120,000 to 150,000 clones, roughly 80% seen once, with roughly 8.7% in the top ten. Sequences were obtained from peripheral blood. Source of these receptors: a man aged 50 or older with active or convalescent COVID-19.

This sequence joins TRBV5-1 and TRBJ2-7, with 9 positions matching TRBD1. There are 14 residues in the CDR3. Trimming removed 3 bases from V and 4 bases from J; junction bases left unmatched: 5. Germline-derived CDR1 and CDR2 are SGHRS and YFSETQ. CDR3 loop: CASSSRQGGYEQYF. The CDR3 DNA reads TGCGCCAGCAGCTCGCGACAGGGGGGATACGAGCAGTACTTC.

The CDR3 DNA reads as TGTGCCAGCTCACCCGGACAGGGGGTGTATGAGACCCAGTACTTC. It is translated as CASSPGQGVYETQYF. The chain recombines TRBV18 with TRBJ2-5; 10 bases are shared with TRBD1. The germline V gene encodes CDR1 KGHSH and CDR2 LQKENI. The CDR3 has 15 residues. The ends lost 3 bases at V and 5 bases at J; junction bases unmatched: 6.

The chain couples TRBV29-1 to TRBJ1-1, with 7 bases fitting TRBD1. With 6 bases clipped from V and 4 bases from J, the junction kept 5 bases outside the gene matches. The CDR3 consists of 12 residues. In germline, CDR1 is SQVTM, CDR2 ANQGSEA. CDR3 residues: CSVGTVGTEAFF. The CDR3 nucleotides are TGCAGCGTGGGGACAGTTGGCACTGAAGCTTTCTTT.

This clone was observed a single time. CDR3 nucleotides: TGTGCCAGTAGTACCCGGGACAGGGTGAGGGAGCAGTACTTC. Protein: CASSTRDRVREQYF. The genes are TRBV19 and TRBJ2-7; 9 nucleotides line up with TRBD1. CDR3 length: 14 residues. In germline, CDR1 is LNHDA, CDR2 SQIVND (reference sequence). V shed 4 bases and J 7 bases; nucleotides not matched to a gene: 8.

V and J are TRBV6-5 and TRBJ2-2; 7 bases align to TRBD2. The CDR3 covers 15 residues. The germline V gene encodes CDR1 MNHEY and CDR2 SVGAGI. J gave up 2 bases and V 6 bases, and 6 bases lay outside the gene matches. CDR3 residues: CASRGLAVNTGELFF. For the CDR3, the DNA is TGTGCCAGCAGGGGGCTAGCGGTCAACACCGGGGAGCTGTTTTTT.

This rearrangement joins TRBV5-1 to TRBJ2-6; maybe TRBD1 (5 bases). Germline loops: CDR1 SGHRS, CDR2 YFSETQ. Trimming shortened V by 0 bases and J by 0 bases, and 19 bases separated the two germline ends. The CDR3 loop spans 20 amino acids. In nucleotides, the CDR3 is TGCGCCAGCAGCTTGGTATCTTTGGACACCTCTCCCTCTGGGGCCAACGTCCTGACTTTC. Its protein is CASSLVSLDTSPSGANVLTF.

The chain couples TRBV10-3 to TRBJ2-5; tentative D call: TRBD2 (5 bases). Germline lookup yields CDR1 ENHRY and CDR2 SYGVKD. This CDR3 has 15 residues. Trimming removed 0 bases at V and 1 base at J, with 9 bases between. The CDR3 spells CAISESPGSQETQYF. CDR3 DNA: TGTGCCATCAGTGAGTCTCCGGGGTCCCAAGAGACCCAGTACTTC.

This clone was counted a single time. V is TRBV24-1 and J is TRBJ1-5; D gene unclear. The CDR3 consists of 13 residues. CDR1 is KGHDR, CDR2 SFDVKD, per germline. Trimming took 5 bases from V and 1 from J, leaving 5 bases between them. CDR3 loop: CATSGGSNQPQHF. CDR3 DNA sequence: TGTGCCACCAGTGGAGGGAGCAATCAGCCCCAGCATTTT.

A single count supports this clone. The J gene is TRBJ2-1, the V gene TRBV24-1, with 10 positions matching TRBD1. The J segment lost 9 bases and the V segment lost 3 bases, leaving 10 bases of the junction unmatched. The germline gives CDR1 KGHDR, CDR2 SFDVKD. This CDR3 is built from 16 residues. The CDR3 nucleotides are TGTGCCACCAGTGATACCCGGGACAGGGGTGGTGGTGAGCAGTTCTTC. As protein: CATSDTRDRGGGEQFF.

The DNA of the CDR3 is TGTGCCAGTAGTCCAAAGGACAGGGCGAACACCGGGGAGCTGTTTTTT. Encoded protein: CASSPKDRANTGELFF. The V call is TRBV19, the J call TRBJ2-2; TRBD1 matches at 8 bases. CDR1 and CDR2 (germline): LNHDA, SQIVND (reference sequence). The CDR3 spans 16 residues. Trimming took 5 bases from V and 0 from J; bases not matched to a gene: 5. Full variable domain (outside the CDR3, taken from reference TRBV19 and TRBJ2-2): DGGITQSPKYLFRKEGQNVTLSCEQNLNHDAMYWYRQDPGQGLRLIYYSQIVNDFQKGDIAEGYSVSREKKESFPLTVTSAQKNPTAFYLCASSPKDRANTGELFFGEGSRLTVL.

The chain recombines TRBV18 with TRBJ2-7, with D possibly TRBD1 on 5 matching bases. The CDR3 totals 13 residues. V dropped 2 bases and J dropped 3 bases, with 8 bases sitting between them. Germline loops: CDR1 KGHSH, CDR2 LQKENI. CDR3 coding DNA: TGTGCCAGCTCACCAACACAGGTCTACGAGCAGTACTTC. This gives the protein CASSPTQVYEQYF.

The V gene is TRBV28, the J gene TRBJ2-7; 7 bases agree with TRBD1. The CDR3 is made up of 13 amino acids. Germline V gives CDR1 MDHEN, CDR2 SYDVKM. The junction had 4 bases not matched to a gene; V was cut back by 5 bases and J by 3 bases. The CDR3 loop reads CASSRQGSYEQYF. The CDR3 DNA reads TGTGCCAGCAGTAGACAGGGTAGCTACGAGCAGTACTTC.

The V and J genes are TRBV4-1 and TRBJ2-7; TRBD2 agrees at 8 bases. V lost 0 bases to trimming and J lost 2 bases; unmatched junction nucleotides: 6. The CDR3 is made up of 16 amino acids. Germline-derived CDR1 and CDR2 are MGHRA and YSYEKL. The CDR3 bases are TGCGCCAGCAGCCAAGAGTTGCCAGCGGGAGCCTACGAGCAGTACTTC. This sequence encodes CASSQELPAGAYEQYF.

This chain connects TRBV15 to TRBJ2-3; 11 bases fit TRBD1. The CDR3 totals 15 residues. V lost 1 base to trimming and J lost 4 bases; unmatched junction nucleotides: 1. Germline V lookup: CDR1 LNHNV, CDR2 YYDKDF (reference sequence). For the CDR3, the DNA is TGTGCCACCAGCAGAGGGGACAGGGGGGCAGATACGCAGTATTTT. Protein sequence: CATSRGDRGADTQYF.

This clone was seen just once. The genes are TRBV6-2 or TRBV6-3 and TRBJ1-2; D gene ambiguous. Trimming stripped 0 bases from V and 14 bases from J, with 13 bases between. From germline, CDR1 is MNHEY and CDR2 SVGEGT. This CDR3 comprises 12 residues. CDR3 region: CASSYSMTFRTF. The CDR3 nucleotides read TGTGCCAGCAGTTACTCCATGACATTTAGGACCTTC.

This clone was detected only once. The J gene is TRBJ2-7, the V gene TRBV28; TRBD2 aligns across 9 bases. This CDR3 is 13 amino acids long. Germline-derived CDR1 and CDR2 are MDHEN and SYDVKM. V dropped 10 bases and J dropped 2; count of bases not matched to a gene: 6. The CDR3 DNA reads as TGTGCCATTAGAGCGGGAGGTGCCTACGAGCAGTACTTC. This gives the protein CAIRAGGAYEQYF.

V usage is TRBV11-2 and J usage is TRBJ1-1, with D possibly TRBD1 on 6 matching bases. Germline CDR1 is SGHAT and CDR2 is FQNNGV. V was pared by 5 bases and J by 0 bases, with 22 bases between. The CDR3 runs to 18 residues. The CDR3 is CASSPPSAGASMNTEAFF. The CDR3, as DNA: TGTGCCAGCAGCCCACCTTCGGCAGGGGCCTCCATGAACACTGAAGCTTTCTTT.

V and J are TRBV5-6 and TRBJ1-4; D remains ambiguous. Germline values: CDR1 SGHDT, CDR2 YYEEEE. V was trimmed by 0 bases and J by 0 bases, leaving 12 bases between them. The CDR3 is made up of 17 amino acids. CDR3 sequence (DNA): TGTGCCAGCAGCTTGGGAGGGTGGCGCTCAACTAATGAAAAACTGTTTTTT. Translated, it gives CASSLGGWRSTNEKLFF.

The gene calls are TRBV5-6 and TRBJ1-1; 9 positions agree with TRBD1. CDR3 size: 15 residues. Germline loops: CDR1 SGHDT, CDR2 YYEEEE. The V and J ends lost 2 bases and 6 bases, in that order; junction bases with no gene match: 8. CDR3 residues: CASSLSPQGASEAFF. CDR3 bases: TGTGCCAGCAGCTTATCCCCACAGGGGGCATCTGAAGCTTTCTTT.

The chain is built from TRBV7-8 and TRBJ1-1, with TRBD1 as a possible D gene (6 bases). The CDR3 has 16 residues. V was shortened by 1 base and J by 3 bases, with 15 bases between the two germline ends. Germline V CDR1 and CDR2: SGHVS, FQNEAQ. The CDR3 nucleotides read TGTGCCAGCAGCTTAGGGGGGCACACAGGATACACTGAAGCTTTCTTT. Encoded protein: CASSLGGHTGYTEAFF.

In this sample, this clone turned up a few times. The rearrangement links TRBV28 to TRBJ2-1; possibly TRBD1 for D (5 bases). This CDR3 region has 15 residues. Trimming removed 5 bases from V and 8 bases from J, with 19 bases in between. CDR1 is MDHEN, CDR2 SYDVKM, per germline. CDR3 DNA sequence: TGTGCCAGCAGTATCGACAGCCTTGTCGCGGATGAGCAGTTCTTC. Protein sequence: CASSIDSLVADEQFF.

The chain combines TRBV19 with TRBJ2-3; 8 positions agree with TRBD1. The V segment lost 0 bases and the J segment 4 bases; nucleotides outside the gene matches: 0. CDR1 is LNHDA and CDR2 is SQIVND in the germline V gene (reference sequence). The CDR3 contains 14 residues. The CDR3 loop reads CASSIEDRADTQYF. The CDR3 bases are TGTGCCAGTAGTATAGAGGACAGGGCAGATACGCAGTATTTT.

This clone was observed many times. The rearrangement uses TRBV9 and TRBJ2-1, with 10 bases aligning to TRBD2. Per germline, CDR1 SGDLS and CDR2 YYNGEE. This CDR3 is built from 17 residues. V gave up 3 bases and J gave up 8 bases; unmatched junction bases: 14. The CDR3 region has the DNA TGTGCCAGCAGCGCGCTCGGGCTAGCGGGGGATATAGATGAGCAGTTCTTC. Amino acid sequence: CASSALGLAGDIDEQFF.

The chain has TRBV20-1 and TRBJ1-2; D is uncertain. The germline V and J ends were trimmed by 1 base and 4 bases, with 4 bases remaining between them. The CDR3 is 11 residues long. From germline, CDR1 is DFQATT and CDR2 SNEGSKA (reference sequence). The CDR3 sequence is CSARGSYGYTF. CDR3 DNA sequence: TGCAGTGCTAGAGGGAGCTATGGCTACACCTTC.

The V call is TRBV3-1 (or the pseudogene TRBV3-2), the J call TRBJ1-4; D gene ambiguous. Germline V gene sequence: CDR1 LGHDT, CDR2 YNNKEL (reference sequence). The CDR3 contains 12 residues. V lost 3 bases, J lost 8 bases, and 7 bases lay in between. CDR3 DNA sequence: TGTGCCAGCAGCCATCCTGAGGAAAAACTGTTTTTT. Translation: CASSHPEEKLFF.

The chain has TRBV4-1 and TRBJ2-7, with TRBD2 identical over 10 bases. Germline CDR1 MGHRA, CDR2 YSYEKL. J gave up 7 bases and V 0 bases, and 9 bases lay outside the gene matches. The CDR3 is made up of 16 amino acids. DNA of the CDR3: TGCGCCAGCAGCCAAGATAGGGCTAGCGGGAGATTTGAGCAGTACTTC. As protein: CASSQDRASGRFEQYF.